This T cell receptor (beta chain) was recorded in a study of cytomegalovirus exposure and HLA in healthy donors. Study findings and constraints: Listed as cytomegalovirus-associated were approximately 160 TCR beta chains. In a later analysis, specific HLA alleles were associated with 15,000 to 20,000 TCR beta sequences at a 0.05 false discovery rate. Further analysis, carried out later, found HLA-associated TCR beta chains more clonally expanded than equally common other chains.

The germline V gene has CDR1 WNHNN and CDR2 SYGVQD (reference sequence). Trimming took off 3 bases at V and 2 bases at J, with 7 bases between the two ends. This CDR3 contains 14 residues. With 60 Vbeta and 13 Jbeta primers, the PCR was carried out. Here immunoSEQ multiplex PCR was the method, and the copy in TCRdb shows in-frame clones only, minus some. The repertoire includes over 100,000 clones, 50% to 80% of them detected once, and more than 6.5% sits in the top ten. Details on this clone: Antigen unknown.

What was sequenced was PBMCs. The TCR comes from a woman in her 40s in good health and CMV-seropositive. The rearrangement uses TRBV10-1 and TRBJ1-4, with a possible D match to TRBD1 (5 bases). DNA for the CDR3: TGCGCCAGCAGTGATGGGGGGACTAATGAAAAACTGTTTTTT. Translation gives CASSDGGTNEKLFF.